This TCR beta chain was identified in a study of blood T cell repertoires in COVID-19. Study at large: The United States, Italy and Spain supplied acute and convalescent COVID-19 samples.

In the authors' methods: Estimates of nucleated cell counts were drawn from the amplification of reference gene primers. Profiled with immunoSEQ multiplex PCR; TCRdb holds only in-frame clones, not every one. That table furnishes V, J and clone size, whereas the DNA furnished D and trimming. The sample has approximately 190,000 clones, 70% to 85% seen once. This receptor was obtained from a human donor with acute or convalescent COVID-19. The donor label of this sample is uncertain. Material: peripheral blood.

Written as DNA, the CDR3 is TGTGCCAGCAGCCCTGGCGGGAGTCCGAACACTGAAGCTTTCTTT. Encoded protein: CASSPGGSPNTEAFF. The chain uses TRBV5-4 and TRBJ1-1; no clear D. Trimming removed 4 bases at V and 1 base at J, with 14 bases between. Germline values: CDR1 SGHNT, CDR2 YYREEE (reference sequence). The CDR3 contains 15 residues.